The present T cell receptor (beta chain) was sequenced within a study of blood T cells in healthy people across ages. The V and J ends lost 6 bases and 8 bases respectively, with 10 bases between them. The CDR3 contains 11 residues. Primers used in a second PCR of about 7 to 12 cycles were a sample-barcoded 5' primer and a J-beta primer mix. Sequencing of every sample gave 2.5 million or more CDR3-containing paired-end reads. TCRdb reanalysed the 5' RACE reads using MiXCR and keeps one entry per CDR3 protein. This sample has more than 700,000 distinct CDR3 sequences; 35% to 60% occur once, and the top ten carry around 18%. Concerning this clonotype: Its antigen is not identified.

Study findings and constraints: Significant beta diversity loss was already apparent by age approximately 42, declining roughly linearly. Estimated diversity, derived from one million T cells, was regarded as an underestimate. Strong correlation existed between TCR beta diversity and naive T cell percentage.

The TCR sequence derives from a man aged 80 or over in good health. The sample consisted of blood. This rearrangement joins TRBV12-3 or TRBV12-4 to TRBJ1-1; D is undetermined. The DNA of the CDR3 is TGTGCCAGCAGCTCCGGGTCGGAAGCTTTCTTT. Protein: CASSSGSEAFF.